The next 32 T cell receptor beta chains were all read from a single sample in a study of TIL therapy for anti-PD-1-resistant metastatic lung cancer. The immunoSEQ assay was v3. Produced via immunoSEQ multiplex PCR; TCRdb's table is partial and in-frame only. The sample includes 55,000 to 65,000 clones, around four fifths seen only once; the top ten take about 1.8%. The time point is: pre-treatment sample, taken before nivolumab and TIL therapy. Sequenced here: blood, sampled at baseline. The receptors here all came from a person aged 25-85 years with non-small cell lung cancer.

The chain links TRBV6-6 to TRBJ2-1; 7 bases map to TRBD2. The V segment lost 0 bases and the J segment 5 bases; nucleotides outside the gene matches: 4. The CDR3 spans 15 residues. Germline loops: CDR1 MNHNY, CDR2 SVGAGI (reference sequence). The CDR3 loop reads CASSYSAGVNNEQFF. CDR3 nucleotide sequence: TGTGCCAGCAGTTACTCGGCGGGGGTAAACAATGAGCAGTTCTTC.

J is TRBJ1-3 and V is TRBV7-2; 7 bases fit TRBD1. The germline V gene has CDR1 SGHTA and CDR2 FQGNSA. V trimming: 4 bases; J trimming: 3 bases; junction bases outside the gene matches: 6. This CDR3 has 15 residues. The CDR3 loop is CASSSSGGIGNTIYF. The CDR3 DNA is TGTGCCAGCAGCTCTTCAGGGGGGATTGGAAACACCATATATTTT. Drawing the rest from reference TRBV7-2 and TRBJ1-3, the complete variable domain is GAGVSQSPSNKVTEKGKDVELRCDPISGHTALYWYRQSLGQGLEFLIYFQGNSAPDKSGLPSDRFSAERTGGSVSTLTIQRTQQEDSAVYLCASSSSGGIGNTIYFGEGSWLTVV.

On this clone: Within the sample, other DNA sequences also encode this same CDR3. The CDR3 here is CASSLTGGQETQYF. CDR3 nucleotide sequence: TGTGCCAGCAGCTTAACGGGGGGCCAAGAGACCCAGTACTTC. V usage is TRBV7-2 and J usage is TRBJ2-5; 7 bases line up with TRBD2. This CDR3 is built from 14 residues. V was pared by 2 bases and J by 1 base, with 1 base of the junction left unmatched. Per germline, CDR1 SGHTA and CDR2 FQGNSA.

J is TRBJ2-3 and V is TRBV7-2; 9 positions agree with TRBD2. This CDR3 contains 17 residues. After removal of 5 bases from V and 1 base from J, the junction contained 10 bases not matched to a gene. Germline lookup yields CDR1 SGHTA and CDR2 FQGNSA. CDR3 sequence reads: CASSPPSSGVGTDTQYF. CDR3 bases: TGTGCCAGCAGCCCCCCCTCTAGCGGGGTGGGCACAGATACGCAGTATTTT.

The rearrangement joins TRBV6-1 to TRBJ1-5; unclear D gene. Germline V gene sequence: CDR1 MNHNS, CDR2 SASEGT. The CDR3 length is 12 residues. V shed 7 bases and J shed 3 bases, with 7 bases lying between them. The CDR3 sequence is CASKGLNQPQHF. CDR3 bases: TGTGCCAGCAAAGGTCTCAATCAGCCCCAGCATTTT.

The chain combines TRBV7-8 with TRBJ1-5; 8 bases fit TRBD1. The junction had 8 bases not matched to a gene; V was cut back by 5 bases and J by 5 bases. Germline lookup yields CDR1 SGHVS and CDR2 FQNEAQ. The CDR3 runs 15 residues. The CDR3 bases are TGTGCCAGCAGCCCCGACAGGGGCGGGTATCAGCCCCAGCATTTT. This sequence encodes CASSPDRGGYQPQHF.

The count of this clone is one. V usage is TRBV5-4 and J usage is TRBJ1-1; D is unresolved. This CDR3 is built from 13 residues. Germline CDR1 and CDR2: SGHNT and YYREEE (reference sequence). V lost 2 bases and J lost 0, with 5 bases in between. The CDR3 bases are TGTGCCAGCAGCTTAGGTATGAACACTGAAGCTTTCTTT. Its translation is CASSLGMNTEAFF.

The chain is built from TRBV7-9 and TRBJ2-7, with D perhaps TRBD1 (6 bases). V lost 5 bases, J lost 3 bases, and 17 bases lay in between. Germline V lookup: CDR1 SEHNR, CDR2 FQNEAQ (reference sequence). This CDR3 contains 15 residues. The CDR3 reads CASSPGHGYYYEQYF. The CDR3 DNA follows: TGTGCCAGCAGCCCGGGACACGGTTACTACTACGAGCAGTACTTC.

This clone has only a few counts. The chain couples TRBV11-3 to TRBJ2-2, with D possibly being TRBD1 (6 bases). The CDR3 contains 12 residues. Trimming took 5 bases from V and 7 from J, leaving 8 bases between them. The germline V gene has CDR1 SGHNT and CDR2 YENEEA. Written as DNA, the CDR3 is TGTGCCAGCAGCCCGGACAGCGGGGAGCTGTTTTTT. Translated, it gives CASSPDSGELFF.

The CDR3 sequence is CSASSRGQYF. The CDR3 nucleotides read TGCAGTGCTAGTTCTAGAGGGCAGTACTTC. The chain has TRBV20-1 and TRBJ2-7, with D uncertain. Germline values: CDR1 DFQATT, CDR2 SNEGSKA (reference sequence). This CDR3 has 10 residues. V lost 3 bases, J lost 9 bases, and 9 bases lay in between.

The chain couples TRBV19 to TRBJ2-1; 11 nucleotides align to TRBD2. This CDR3 is 16 amino acids long. The ends lost 4 bases at V and 6 bases at J; junction bases unmatched: 8. Germline CDR1 reads LNHDA; CDR2 reads SQIVND (reference sequence). The chain's CDR3 is CASSTVAGGPGNEQFF. The CDR3 coding sequence is TGTGCCAGTAGTACAGTAGCGGGAGGGCCTGGCAATGAGCAGTTCTTC. Drawing the rest from reference TRBV19 and TRBJ2-1, the complete variable domain is DGGITQSPKYLFRKEGQNVTLSCEQNLNHDAMYWYRQDPGQGLRLIYYSQIVNDFQKGDIAEGYSVSREKKESFPLTVTSAQKNPTAFYLCASSTVAGGPGNEQFFGPGTRLTVL.

This clone showed up just once. This sequence joins TRBV27 and TRBJ2-1; D is perhaps TRBD2 (5 bases). The germline V gene encodes CDR1 MNHEY and CDR2 SMNVEV (reference sequence). V dropped 6 bases and J dropped 5 bases, with 23 bases sitting between them. This CDR3 comprises 17 residues. The CDR3 protein is CASRSSSSSLGDNEQFF. The CDR3 nucleotides read TGTGCCAGCAGATCCTCTTCCTCTAGCCTAGGTGACAATGAGCAGTTCTTC.

The chain links TRBV5-6 to TRBJ2-1; the match to TRBD2 covers 7 bases. V trimming: 2 bases; J trimming: 8 bases; junction bases outside the gene matches: 10. The germline V gene has CDR1 SGHDT and CDR2 YYEEEE. This CDR3 is 15 amino acids long. The CDR3 DNA reads TGTGCCAGCAGCTTTACACTAGCGTTTAGCGATGAGCAGTTCTTC. Amino acid sequence: CASSFTLAFSDEQFF.

This chain uses TRBV5-6 with TRBJ2-3; D is unresolved. CDR1 SGHDT and CDR2 YYEEEE come from the germline V gene. The CDR3 covers 14 residues. The ends were cut back, 4 bases at V and 5 bases at J, with 14 bases in the middle. CDR3 nucleotides: TGTGCCAGCAGCCCTCGGGCCTTGGGAGATACGCAGTATTTT. Encoded protein: CASSPRALGDTQYF.

The gene calls are TRBV7-9 and TRBJ2-7; D assignment may be TRBD1 or TRBD2 (6 bases each). The CDR3 sequence is 17 residues long. Trimming pared 1 base from V and 2 bases from J, leaving 18 bases between. Germline lookup yields CDR1 SEHNR and CDR2 FQNEAQ (reference sequence). The CDR3 protein is CASSLGRVPGHPYEQYF. The CDR3 coding sequence is TGTGCCAGCAGCTTAGGGAGGGTTCCGGGACATCCCTACGAGCAGTACTTC.

The V call is TRBV29-1, the J call TRBJ2-6; possible D gene TRBD2, 6 bases. Germline CDR1 is SQVTM and CDR2 is ANQGSEA. Deletions cut 6 bases from V and 2 bases from J, with 14 bases between. The CDR3 runs 15 residues. The CDR3 DNA reads TGCAGCGTCGGACCAGGGACTGCTGGGGCCAACGTCCTGACTTTC. Its protein product is CSVGPGTAGANVLTF.

This chain joins TRBV27 and TRBJ2-5, with D possibly called TRBD1 or TRBD2 (5 bases each). The CDR3 extends over 14 amino acids. Germline CDR1 is MNHEY and CDR2 is SMNVEV (reference sequence). The V end lost 1 base, the J end lost 1 base, and 7 bases lay between the germline ends. CDR3 loop: CASSLWGFQETQYF. The CDR3 nucleotides are TGTGCCAGCAGTTTATGGGGGTTCCAAGAGACCCAGTACTTC.

This clone showed up just a few times. The rearrangement links TRBV25-1 to TRBJ1-5, with D possibly matching TRBD1 (5 bases). CDR1 is MGHDK and CDR2 is SYGVNS in the germline V gene. The CDR3 loop spans 15 amino acids. Trimming cost V 2 bases and J 2 bases, with 10 bases left between them. The CDR3, as DNA: TGTGCCAGCAGTGAACAGGGAGGACGCAATCAGCCCCAGCATTTT. This gives the protein CASSEQGGRNQPQHF.

This chain connects TRBV6-5 to TRBJ1-3; D gene ambiguous. The CDR3 loop spans 15 amino acids. Trimming removed 6 bases at V and 0 bases at J, with 12 bases between. Germline V gene lookup returns CDR1 MNHEY and CDR2 SVGAGI. The CDR3 sequence is CASSPDKFSGNTIYF. In nucleotides, the CDR3 is TGTGCCAGCAGCCCCGACAAGTTCTCTGGAAACACCATATATTTT.

In its sample, this clone was seen a few times. CDR3 bases: TGTGCCAGCAGCTTAGCTATCTGGCAGGGGCGGGAGACCCAGTACTTC. This sequence encodes CASSLAIWQGRETQYF. The chain has TRBV7-8 and TRBJ2-5; D may be TRBD1 (6 bases). Germline V gives CDR1 SGHVS, CDR2 FQNEAQ. CDR3 size: 16 residues. Trimming stripped 0 bases from V and 5 bases from J, with 16 bases between.

CDR3 in amino acids: CASSSVQTGGNEKLFF. CDR3 bases: TGTGCCAGCAGCTCCGTGCAGACAGGGGGTAATGAAAAACTGTTTTTT. This sequence joins TRBV5-4 and TRBJ1-4, with TRBD1 matching 9 bases. The CDR3 spans 16 residues. Germline-derived CDR1 and CDR2 are SGHNT and YYREEE (reference sequence). The trim removed 3 bases at V and 4 bases at J, leaving 7 bases unmatched.

This sequence joins TRBV7-2 and TRBJ2-5, with D maybe TRBD2 (6 bases). In germline, CDR1 is SGHTA, CDR2 FQGNSA. The CDR3 runs to 17 residues. Trimming removed 0 bases at V and 4 bases at J, with 18 bases between. The CDR3 DNA is TGTGCCAGCAGCTTAGCGTATGGGACTTCGAACCGAGAGACCCAGTACTTC. Translation: CASSLAYGTSNRETQYF.

The rearrangement links TRBV6-1 to TRBJ2-7; a weak D match, TRBD1 (5 bases). Germline V gives CDR1 MNHNS, CDR2 SASEGT. V was pared by 3 bases and J by 0 bases, with 9 bases between. The CDR3 is 14 residues long. The CDR3 DNA is TGTGCCAGCAGTGACTACAGGAGCTCCTACGAGCAGTACTTC. Residues: CASSDYRSSYEQYF.

The chain couples TRBV4-3 to TRBJ2-7; TRBD2 agrees at 7 bases. V shed 0 bases and J 1 base; nucleotides not matched to a gene: 9. CDR3 length: 17 amino acids. Looked up from germline, CDR1 is LGHNA and CDR2 is YSLEER. The CDR3 region is CASSQEVSLAVSYEQYF. The CDR3 DNA follows: TGCGCCAGCAGCCAAGAAGTTAGCCTAGCGGTTTCCTACGAGCAGTACTTC.

The CDR3: CASSLAGVGANVLTF. In DNA, the CDR3 is TGTGCCAGCAGCTTAGCTGGGGTCGGGGCCAACGTCCTGACTTTC. The chain carries TRBV7-2 and TRBJ2-6; D not resolved. The CDR3 totals 15 residues. V lost 0 bases, J lost 4 bases, and 7 bases lay in between. In germline, CDR1 is SGHTA, CDR2 FQGNSA.

V is TRBV4-3 and J is TRBJ1-5; D uncertain. CDR1 is LGHNA and CDR2 is YSLEER in the germline V gene. The ends were cut back, 0 bases at V and 7 bases at J, with 10 bases in the middle. The CDR3 is made up of 14 amino acids. DNA of the CDR3: TGCGCCAGCAGCCAAGATCGGACGGGCCAGCCCCAGCATTTT. Residues: CASSQDRTGQPQHF.

The chain uses TRBV5-1 and TRBJ1-1, with no clear D. The CDR3 is made up of 16 amino acids. The germline V gene encodes CDR1 SGHRS and CDR2 YFSETQ. Trimming pared 3 bases from V and 8 bases from J, leaving 23 bases between. The CDR3 here is CASSSYPSAGGDEAFF. The DNA for the CDR3 is TGCGCCAGCAGCTCCTATCCTTCGGCGGGCGGCGACGAAGCTTTCTTT.

V and J are TRBV5-4 and TRBJ2-3; D uncertain. V was pared by 1 base and J by 6 bases, with 6 bases between. Germline-derived CDR1 and CDR2 are SGHNT and YYREEE (reference sequence). The CDR3 has 12 residues. The CDR3 loop reads CASSLNPDTQYF. CDR3 DNA sequence: TGTGCCAGCAGCTTGAATCCCGATACGCAGTATTTT.

The chain employs TRBV5-6 and TRBJ2-2, with TRBD2 matching 8 bases. Looked up from germline, CDR1 is SGHDT and CDR2 is YYEEEE. V was clipped by 0 bases and J by 4 bases; unmatched bases: 5. This CDR3 contains 16 residues. The CDR3 sequence: CASSLDSGVSTGELFF. The DNA of the CDR3 is TGTGCCAGCAGCTTGGATAGCGGGGTTTCCACCGGGGAGCTGTTTTTT.

The chain carries TRBV11-2 and TRBJ1-4, with 8 bases matching TRBD1. V gave up 3 bases and J gave up 1 base; unmatched junction bases: 10. Germline lookup yields CDR1 SGHAT and CDR2 FQNNGV. The CDR3 contains 18 residues. The CDR3 DNA reads TGTGCCAGCAGCTTTTCGGACAGGGTAGTATTAACTAATGAAAAACTGTTTTTT. Its protein product is CASSFSDRVVLTNEKLFF.

The chain has TRBV7-9 and TRBJ2-7, with no clear D. Trimming removed 1 base from V and 7 bases from J, with 11 bases in between. This CDR3 is 13 amino acids long. Germline lookup yields CDR1 SEHNR and CDR2 FQNEAQ (reference sequence). CDR3 protein: CASSLGDWYEQYF. The CDR3 DNA reads as TGTGCCAGCAGCTTAGGCGACTGGTATGAGCAGTACTTC.

This chain connects TRBV4-1 to TRBJ2-3; 10 bases align to TRBD2. CDR1 and CDR2 (germline): MGHRA, YSYEKL. CDR3 length: 15 amino acids. Trimming removed 6 bases from V and 4 bases from J; junction bases left unmatched: 7. The CDR3: CASRLGSGGADTQYF. CDR3 nucleotides: TGCGCCAGCAGGCTGGGGAGCGGGGGGGCAGATACGCAGTATTTT.